The clone carrying this T cell receptor beta chain was seen just once. Being one base from a much bigger clone, this may be a read error. The CDR3 runs 15 residues. Germline CDR1 and CDR2: MNHEY and SVGAGI. The sample belongs to a study of tumor-infiltrating lymphocytes in primary liver carcinoma. Joint extraction of RNA and DNA used about 17-30 mg of bulk tissue that was unsorted. A constant-region primer primed TCR beta cDNA synthesis from 400 to 600 ng of total RNA. Three rounds of nested multiplex PCR with slightly modified ARM-PCR produced TCR beta libraries. Forward primers for TRBV1-TRBV30 and a C-beta reverse primer served the first two PCR rounds, at around 11 cycles each. One entry per CDR3 protein results from TCRdb running MiXCR on the multiplex PCR reads. The table lists approximately 73,000 distinct CDR3 sequences, around 75% of them singletons, with roughly 13% in the top ten.

This sequence joins TRBV6-5 and TRBJ1-2; TRBD1 matches at 7 bases. The origin of this receptor is a woman in her sixties with primary liver carcinoma and hepatitis B virus infection. Material for sequencing was liver tumor tissue from sampling region 4. The subset is: tumor region T4, right-lateral pole. Here the CDR3 DNA reads TGTACCGGCAGCCTGACTCCGGACAGGCCGAATGGCTACACCTTC. It is translated as CTGSLTPDRPNGYTF.